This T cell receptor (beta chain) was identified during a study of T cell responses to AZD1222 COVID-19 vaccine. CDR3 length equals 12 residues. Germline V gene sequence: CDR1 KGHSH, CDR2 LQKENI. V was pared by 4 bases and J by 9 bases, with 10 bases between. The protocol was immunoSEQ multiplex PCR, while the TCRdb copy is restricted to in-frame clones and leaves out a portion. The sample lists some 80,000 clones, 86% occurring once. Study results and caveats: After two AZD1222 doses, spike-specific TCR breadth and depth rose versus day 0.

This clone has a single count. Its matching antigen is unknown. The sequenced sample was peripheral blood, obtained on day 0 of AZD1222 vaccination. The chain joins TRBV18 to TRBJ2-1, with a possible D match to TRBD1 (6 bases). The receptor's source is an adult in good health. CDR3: CASSHRVGEQFF. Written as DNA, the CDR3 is TGTGCCAGCTCACACAGGGTTGGTGAGCAGTTCTTC.